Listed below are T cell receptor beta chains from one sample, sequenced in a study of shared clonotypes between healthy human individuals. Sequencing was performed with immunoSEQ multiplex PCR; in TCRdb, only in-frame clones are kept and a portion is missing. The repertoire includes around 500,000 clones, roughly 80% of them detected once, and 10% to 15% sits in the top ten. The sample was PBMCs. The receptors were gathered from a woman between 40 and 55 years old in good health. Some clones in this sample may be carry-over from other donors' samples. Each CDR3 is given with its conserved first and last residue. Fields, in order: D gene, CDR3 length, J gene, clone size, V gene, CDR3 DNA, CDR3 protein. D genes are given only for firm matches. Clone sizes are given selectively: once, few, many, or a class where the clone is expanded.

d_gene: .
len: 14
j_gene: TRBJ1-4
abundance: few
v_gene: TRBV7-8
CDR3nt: TGTGCCAGCAGCTTAGCGGGTTTCGATGAAAAACTGTTTTTT
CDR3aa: CASSLAGFDEKLFF

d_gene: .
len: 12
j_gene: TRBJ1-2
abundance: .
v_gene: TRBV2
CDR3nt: TGTGCCAGCGCCTGGGCCATTGGGGGCTACACCTTC
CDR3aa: CASAWAIGGYTF

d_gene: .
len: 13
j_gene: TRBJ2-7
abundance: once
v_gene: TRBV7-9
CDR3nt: TGTGCCAGCAGCTTTTCGGTCGTAAGAGAGCAGTACTTC
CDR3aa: CASSFSVVREQYF

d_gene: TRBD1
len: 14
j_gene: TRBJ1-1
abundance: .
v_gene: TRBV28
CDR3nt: TGTGCCAGCAGAACAACAGGGGCGAACACTGAAGCTTTCTTT
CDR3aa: CASRTTGANTEAFF

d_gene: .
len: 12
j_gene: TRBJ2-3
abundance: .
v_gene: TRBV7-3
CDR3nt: TGTGCCAGCAGCAAAAGCACAGATACGCAGTATTTT
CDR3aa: CASSKSTDTQYF

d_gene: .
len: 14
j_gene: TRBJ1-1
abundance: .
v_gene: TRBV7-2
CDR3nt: TGTGCCAGCAGCTTAGCGTCGGCGGACACTGAAGCTTTCTTT
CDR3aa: CASSLASADTEAFF

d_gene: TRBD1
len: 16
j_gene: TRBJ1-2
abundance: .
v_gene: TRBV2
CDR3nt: TGTGCCAGCATCCCTCGCGGGGGGCAGGGGGCATCTGGCTACACCTTC
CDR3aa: CASIPRGGQGASGYTF

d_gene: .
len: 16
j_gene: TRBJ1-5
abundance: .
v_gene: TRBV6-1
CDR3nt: TGTGCCAGCAGTGAAGCAGGTAGCACGCACAATCAGCCCCAGCATTTT
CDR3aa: CASSEAGSTHNQPQHF

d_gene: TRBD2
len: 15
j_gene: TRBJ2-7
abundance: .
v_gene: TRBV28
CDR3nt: TGTGCCAGCTCGGGGAGGGCATTCTCCTACTACGAGCAGTACTTC
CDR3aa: CASSGRAFSYYEQYF

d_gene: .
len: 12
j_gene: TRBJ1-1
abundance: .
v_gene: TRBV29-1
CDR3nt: TGCAGCGTTGGGGGGTCTGACACTGAAGCTTTCTTT
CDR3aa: CSVGGSDTEAFF

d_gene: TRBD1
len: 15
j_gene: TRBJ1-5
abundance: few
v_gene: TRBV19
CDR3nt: TGTGCCAGTAGTGGACAGGGTGGTGGCAATCAGCCCCAGCATTTT
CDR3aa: CASSGQGGGNQPQHF

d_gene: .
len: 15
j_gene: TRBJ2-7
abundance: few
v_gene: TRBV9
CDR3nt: TGTGCCAGCAGCGCCTCCCCCGGGCCCACCTACGAGCAGTACTTC
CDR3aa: CASSASPGPTYEQYF

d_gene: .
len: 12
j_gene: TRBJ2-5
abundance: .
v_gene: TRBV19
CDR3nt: TGTGCCAGTAGTATAGATCGGGAGACCCAGTACTTC
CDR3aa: CASSIDRETQYF

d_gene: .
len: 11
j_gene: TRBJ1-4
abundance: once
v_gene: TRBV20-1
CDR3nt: TGCAGTGCGCTGGTAAATGAAAAACTGTTTTTT
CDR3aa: CSALVNEKLFF

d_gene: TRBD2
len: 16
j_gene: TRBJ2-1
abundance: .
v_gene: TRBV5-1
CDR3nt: TGCGCCAGCAGCTTGGTACGAGCGGGAACACGAGATGAGCAGTTCTTC
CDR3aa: CASSLVRAGTRDEQFF

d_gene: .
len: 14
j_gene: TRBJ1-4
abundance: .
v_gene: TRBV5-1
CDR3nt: TGCGCCAGCAGCTTTACAGACTCAAATGAAAAACTGTTTTTT
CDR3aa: CASSFTDSNEKLFF

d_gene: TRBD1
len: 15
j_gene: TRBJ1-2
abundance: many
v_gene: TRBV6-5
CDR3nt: TGTGCCAGCCGACAACCGGGACAGGGTTTAACTGGCTACACCTTC
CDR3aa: CASRQPGQGLTGYTF

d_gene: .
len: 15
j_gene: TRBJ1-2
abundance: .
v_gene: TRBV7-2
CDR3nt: TGTGCCAGCAGCTCGCCAACAAGACCGGGCTATGGCTACACCTTC
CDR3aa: CASSSPTRPGYGYTF

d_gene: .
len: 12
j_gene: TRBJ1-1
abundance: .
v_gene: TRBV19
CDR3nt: TGTGCCAGTAGTACGGGGGTAGGGGAAGCTTTCTTT
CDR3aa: CASSTGVGEAFF

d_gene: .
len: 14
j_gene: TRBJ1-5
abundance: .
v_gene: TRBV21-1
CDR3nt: TGTGCCAGCAGCAAAGAAGGGTCGGGACAGCCCCAGCATTTT
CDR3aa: CASSKEGSGQPQHF

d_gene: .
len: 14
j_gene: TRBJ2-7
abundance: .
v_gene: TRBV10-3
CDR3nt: TGTGCCATCAGTGAGTCGCCAGGGGGAGGGGCGCAGTACTTC
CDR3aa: CAISESPGGGAQYF

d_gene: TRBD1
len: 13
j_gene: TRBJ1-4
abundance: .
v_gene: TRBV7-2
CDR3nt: TGTGCCAGCAGGACGACAGGGGGTGAAAAACTGTTTTTT
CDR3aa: CASRTTGGEKLFF

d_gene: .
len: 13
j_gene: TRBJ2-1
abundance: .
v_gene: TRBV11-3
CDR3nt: TGTGCCAGCAGCTTAGGGGTATACAATGAGCAGTTCTTC
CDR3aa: CASSLGVYNEQFF

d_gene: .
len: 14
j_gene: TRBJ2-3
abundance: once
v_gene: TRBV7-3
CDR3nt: TGTGCCAGCAGCCCCTCGAAAACCACAGATACGCAGTATTTT
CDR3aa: CASSPSKTTDTQYF

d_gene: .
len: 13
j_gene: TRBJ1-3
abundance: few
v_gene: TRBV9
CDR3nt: TGTGCCAGCAGCGGTCTCCTTGGAAACACCATATATTTT
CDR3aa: CASSGLLGNTIYF

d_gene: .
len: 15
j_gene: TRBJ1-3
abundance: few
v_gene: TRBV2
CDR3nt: TGTGCCAGCAGTCCGGACAGCTTCTCTGGAAACACCATATATTTT
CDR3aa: CASSPDSFSGNTIYF

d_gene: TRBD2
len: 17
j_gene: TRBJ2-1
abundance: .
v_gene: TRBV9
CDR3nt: TGTGCCAGCAGCGCAGGAGCGGGAGGCACAAATACTAATGAGCAGTTCTTC
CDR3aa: CASSAGAGGTNTNEQFF

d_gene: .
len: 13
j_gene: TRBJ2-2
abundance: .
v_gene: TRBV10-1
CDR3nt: TGCGCCAGCAGTAACCTGATCACCGGGGAGCTGTTTTTT
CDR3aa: CASSNLITGELFF

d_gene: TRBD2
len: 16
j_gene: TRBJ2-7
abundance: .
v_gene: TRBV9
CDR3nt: TGTGCCAGCAGCGTAGATGGGGCGGGAGCAACCTACGAGCAGTACTTC
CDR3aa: CASSVDGAGATYEQYF

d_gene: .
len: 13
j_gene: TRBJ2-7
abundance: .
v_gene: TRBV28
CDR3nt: TGTGCCAGCAGTCCCTCTCCCACCTACGAGCAGTACTTC
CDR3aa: CASSPSPTYEQYF

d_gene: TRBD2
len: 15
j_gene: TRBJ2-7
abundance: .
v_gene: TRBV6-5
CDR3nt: TGTGCCAGCAGTTACGATAGCGGGTCCTCCTACGAGCAGTACTTC
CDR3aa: CASSYDSGSSYEQYF

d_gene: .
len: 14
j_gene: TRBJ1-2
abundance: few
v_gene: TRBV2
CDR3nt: TGTGCCAGCAGTGAGGATTACAGGAACTATGGCTACACCTTC
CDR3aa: CASSEDYRNYGYTF

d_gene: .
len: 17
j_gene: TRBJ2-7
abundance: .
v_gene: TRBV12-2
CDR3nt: TGTGCAAGTCGCCTCGAGGCCGGGACAGGGTTTATCTACGAGCAGTACTTC
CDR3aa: CASRLEAGTGFIYEQYF

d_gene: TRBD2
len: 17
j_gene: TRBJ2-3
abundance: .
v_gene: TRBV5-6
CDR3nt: TGTGCCAGCAGCTTGGGCAAGGGACTAGACCTCACAGATACGCAGTATTTT
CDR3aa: CASSLGKGLDLTDTQYF

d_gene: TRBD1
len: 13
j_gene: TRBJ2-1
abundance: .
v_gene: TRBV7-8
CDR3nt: TGTGCCAGCAGCAGGGACAGGGAGTATGAGCAGTTCTTC
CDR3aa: CASSRDREYEQFF

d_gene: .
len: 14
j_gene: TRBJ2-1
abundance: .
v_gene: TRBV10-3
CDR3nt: TGTGCCACCTTTGGCGGAGGGGCGTACAATGAGCAGTTCTTC
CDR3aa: CATFGGGAYNEQFF

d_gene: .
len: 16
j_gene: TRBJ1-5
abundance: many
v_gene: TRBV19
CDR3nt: TGTGCCAGGGGGCTGGACGAGGGATATAGCAATCAGCCCCAGCATTTT
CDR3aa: CARGLDEGYSNQPQHF

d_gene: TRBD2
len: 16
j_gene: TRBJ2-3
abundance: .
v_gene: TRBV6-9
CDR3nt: TGTGCCAGCAGTTACCAGCGGGAGGGCCGGGGGGATACGCAGTATTTT
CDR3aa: CASSYQREGRGDTQYF

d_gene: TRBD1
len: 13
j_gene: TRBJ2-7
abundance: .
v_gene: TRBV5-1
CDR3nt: TGCGCCAGCAGAATAGACAGGGCCTACGAGCAGTACTTC
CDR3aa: CASRIDRAYEQYF

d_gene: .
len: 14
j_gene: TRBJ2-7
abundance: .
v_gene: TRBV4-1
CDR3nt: TGCGCCAGCAGCCAGGGTAGCGGTTCCTACGAGCAGTACTTC
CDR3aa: CASSQGSGSYEQYF

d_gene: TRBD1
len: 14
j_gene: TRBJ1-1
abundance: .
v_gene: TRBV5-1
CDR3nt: TGCGCCAGCAGCTCCGGGACAGGGGGGACTGAAGCTTTCTTT
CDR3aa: CASSSGTGGTEAFF

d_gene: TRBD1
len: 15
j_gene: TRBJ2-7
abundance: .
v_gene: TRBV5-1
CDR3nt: TGCGCCAGCAGCTTCGGGACAGGGGAGCGGCGCGAGCAGTACTTC
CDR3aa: CASSFGTGERREQYF

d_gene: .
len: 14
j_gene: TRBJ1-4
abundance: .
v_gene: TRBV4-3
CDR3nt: TGCGCCAGCAGCCAAGGTTTGACGTCGACAGAAGACACTTTT
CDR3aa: CASSQGLTSTEDTF

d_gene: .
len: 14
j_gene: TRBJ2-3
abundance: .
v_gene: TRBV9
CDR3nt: TGTGCCAGCAGCGTAGGGCTATTCACAGATACGCAGTATTTT
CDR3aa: CASSVGLFTDTQYF

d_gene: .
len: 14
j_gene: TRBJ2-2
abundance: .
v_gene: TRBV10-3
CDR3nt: TGTGCCAGTTCCCGGGACAAGAACACCGGGGAGCTGTTTTTT
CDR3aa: CASSRDKNTGELFF

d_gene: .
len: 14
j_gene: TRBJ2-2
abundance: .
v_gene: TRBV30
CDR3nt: TGTGCCCGTCAGACCGGGACACAGACCGGGGAGCTGTTTTTT
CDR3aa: CARQTGTQTGELFF

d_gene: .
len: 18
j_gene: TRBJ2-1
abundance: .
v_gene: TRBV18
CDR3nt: TGTGCCAGCTCACCACCGGCAAGAGAGGCGCTGTCCTACAATGAGCAGTTCTTC
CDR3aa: CASSPPAREALSYNEQFF

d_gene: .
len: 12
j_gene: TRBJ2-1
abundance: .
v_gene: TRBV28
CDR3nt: TGTGCCAGCAGTTTATCTTTGGGCAAGCAGTTCTTC
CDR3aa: CASSLSLGKQFF

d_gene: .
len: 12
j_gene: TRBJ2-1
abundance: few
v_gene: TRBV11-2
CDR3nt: TGTGCCAGCAGCTTAGGGGGCGAGCAGCAGTTCTTC
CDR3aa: CASSLGGEQQFF

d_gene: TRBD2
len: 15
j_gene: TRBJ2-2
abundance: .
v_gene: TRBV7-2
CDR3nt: TGTGCCAGCAGCCCAACTAGCGGGAGGACCGGGGAGCTGTTTTTT
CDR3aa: CASSPTSGRTGELFF

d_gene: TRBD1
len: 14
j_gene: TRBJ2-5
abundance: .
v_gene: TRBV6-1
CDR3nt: TGTGCCAGCCTTCCGGGACAGGGGAGACAGACCCAGTACTTC
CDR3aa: CASLPGQGRQTQYF

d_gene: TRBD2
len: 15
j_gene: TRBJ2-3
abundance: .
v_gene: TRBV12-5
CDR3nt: TGTGCTAGTGGTTTGGGGACGGGTGCGGGAGGTACGCAGTATTTT
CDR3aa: CASGLGTGAGGTQYF

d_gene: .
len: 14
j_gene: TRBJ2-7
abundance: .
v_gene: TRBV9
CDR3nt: TGTGCCAGCAGCGTTTACTCGCAGGGTTACGAGCAGTACTTC
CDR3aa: CASSVYSQGYEQYF

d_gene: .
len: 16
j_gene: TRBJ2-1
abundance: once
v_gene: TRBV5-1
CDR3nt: TGCGCCAGCAGCTTGGCCGAGGGGCAGGCCTACAATGAGCAGTTCTTC
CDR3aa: CASSLAEGQAYNEQFF

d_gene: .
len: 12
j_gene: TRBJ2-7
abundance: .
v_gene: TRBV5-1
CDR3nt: TGCGCCAGCAGCTCGGGAGCCTACGAGCAGTACTTC
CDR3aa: CASSSGAYEQYF

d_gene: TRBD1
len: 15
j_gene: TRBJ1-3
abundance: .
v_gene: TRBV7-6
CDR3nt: TGTGCCAGCAGCAAGGAGGGGGCTTCTGGAAACACCATATATTTT
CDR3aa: CASSKEGASGNTIYF

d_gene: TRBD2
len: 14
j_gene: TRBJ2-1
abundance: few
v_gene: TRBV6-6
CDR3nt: TGTGCCAGCAACCCGGAGGGAGGGAATAATGAGCAGTTCTTC
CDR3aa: CASNPEGGNNEQFF

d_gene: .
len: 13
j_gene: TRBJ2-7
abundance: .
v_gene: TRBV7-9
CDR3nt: TGTGCCAGCAGCTTAAATGGTAACTACGAGCAGTACTTC
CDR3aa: CASSLNGNYEQYF

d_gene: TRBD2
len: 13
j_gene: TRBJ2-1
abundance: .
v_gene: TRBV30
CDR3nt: TGTGCCTGGACAGCGGGAGCCTACAATGAGCAGTTCTTC
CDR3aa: CAWTAGAYNEQFF